This entry features one T cell receptor beta chain sequence. Assay: immunoSEQ multiplex PCR; the TCRdb copy retains only in-frame clones and omits some. The table has some 120,000 clones, about 92% seen once. The sample is drawn from a study of T cell responses to AZD1222 COVID-19 vaccine. Germline V CDR1 and CDR2: GTSNPN, SVGIG (reference sequence). The CDR3 sequence is 14 residues long. The V segment lost 8 bases and the J segment 5 bases; nucleotides outside the gene matches: 13. This specimen consisted of peripheral blood, obtained on day 0 of AZD1222 vaccination. This clonotype originated in an adult in good health. The chain employs TRBV30 and TRBJ2-5; 8 bases are a match to TRBD1. CDR3: CAGSQGASPETQYF. Here the CDR3 DNA reads TGTGCCGGGTCCCAGGGGGCAAGTCCCGAGACCCAGTACTTC.